The 6 T cell receptor beta chains below come from one sample, sequenced in a study of T cell repertoires in cytomegalovirus infection. Using its own MiXCR run on the reads, TCRdb lists one record per CDR3 protein. The table lists about 310,000 distinct CDR3 sequences, about 17% of them singletons, with 12% in the top ten. Sequencing input: PBMCs. The source is a human donor in good health (CMV status not recorded). Some clones in this sample may be carry-over from other donors' samples.

The chain is built from TRBV2 and TRBJ1-1; 9 bases line up with TRBD1. Trimming removed 6 bases from V and 7 bases from J; junction bases left unmatched: 6. The CDR3 contains 13 residues. Germline CDR1 is SNHLY and CDR2 is FYNNEI. CDR3 in amino acids: CASRDRGDFEAFF. DNA for the CDR3: TGTGCCAGCAGAGACAGGGGGGACTTTGAAGCTTTCTTT.

The chain carries TRBV20-1 and TRBJ2-7, with D possibly being TRBD2 (6 bases). Trimming removed 4 bases at V and 7 bases at J, with 11 bases between. The length of the CDR3 is 11 residues. CDR1 is DFQATT, CDR2 SNEGSKA, per germline (reference sequence). The CDR3 DNA follows: TGCAGTGCTACCCCCAGCGGGGAGCAGTACTTC. Translation gives CSATPSGEQYF.

In this sample, this clonotype turned up many times. The rearrangement links TRBV4-2 to TRBJ1-1, with unresolved D. Trimming stripped 0 bases from V and 3 bases from J, with 11 bases between. Germline-derived CDR1 and CDR2 are LGHNA and YNFKEQ. This CDR3 contains 15 residues. CDR3 region: CASSQDLDGYTEAFF. In DNA form, the CDR3 reads TGTGCCAGCAGCCAAGATCTGGACGGTTACACTGAAGCTTTCTTT.

This rearrangement joins TRBV20-1 to TRBJ1-3; a possible D gene is TRBD1 (5 bases). Deletions cut 2 bases from V and 2 bases from J, with 7 bases between. This CDR3 has 13 amino acids. Germline V gene sequence: CDR1 DFQATT, CDR2 SNEGSKA (reference sequence). The CDR3 spells CSARQGAGNTIYF. CDR3 DNA: TGCAGTGCTAGACAGGGAGCTGGAAACACCATATATTTT.

This clonotype occurred many times. J is TRBJ2-5 and V is TRBV11-2, with D perhaps given as TRBD1 or TRBD2 (5 bases each). The CDR3 length is 15 residues. V lost 2 bases, J lost 2 bases, and 12 bases lay in between. From germline, CDR1 is SGHAT and CDR2 FQNNGV. The CDR3 nucleotides read TGTGCCAGCAGCTTATGGGGCAGGGAGCAAGAGACCCAGTACTTC. Protein sequence: CASSLWGREQETQYF. Drawing the rest from reference TRBV11-2 and TRBJ2-5, the complete variable domain is EAGVAQSPRYKIIEKRQSVAFWCNPISGHATLYWYQQILGQGPKLLIQFQNNGVVDDSQLPKDRFSAERLKGVDSTLKIQPAKLEDSAVYLCASSLWGREQETQYFGPGTRLLVL.

The chain couples TRBV7-9 to TRBJ1-1; TRBD1 might be the D (5 bases). This CDR3 region has 15 residues. The germline CDR1 and CDR2 sequences are SEHNR and FQNEAQ (reference sequence). V was pared by 1 base and J by 0 bases, with 9 bases between. The CDR3 DNA reads TGTGCCAGCAGCTTAGAAGGGACCATGAACACTGAAGCTTTCTTT. It translates to CASSLEGTMNTEAFF.